This TCR beta chain was identified during a study of graft-versus-host responses after intestinal transplantation. Across the study: Anti-thymocyte globulin was used for induction in all recipients, who then took tacrolimus and steroids for approximately 3 years.

The CDR3 contains 15 residues. Trimming at V came to 0 bases and at J to 3 bases, leaving 8 bases not matched to a gene. Per the germline V gene, CDR1 is GTSNPN and CDR2 is SVGIG (reference sequence). As to this clone: Its target is unknown.

Regarding the study as a whole: When patients had graft-donor T cell macrochimerism, their allografts held high graft-versus-host to host-versus-graft clonal ratios. In recipient marrow, GvH clones were found, and some appeared first in ileum or blood.

Here immunoSEQ multiplex PCR was the method, and the copy in TCRdb shows in-frame clones only, minus some. In the table there are 85,000 to 100,000 clones, around 88% of which are singletons. The material was PBMCs, obtained 255 days after intestinal transplant. The J gene is TRBJ2-7, the V gene TRBV30, with 7 bases identical to TRBD1. The sequence came from a human patient who received an intestinal transplant, so some T cells may come from the graft donor. The CDR3 DNA sequence: TGTGCCTGGAGTGTACCCGGGGACAGAGACTACGAGCAGTACTTC. Translating it yields CAWSVPGDRDYEQYF.